This paragraph covers one T cell receptor beta chain sequence. Positive CCR7 selection of CD45RO-negative cells yielded the naive CD8 cells, and terminally differentiated effector memory CD45RA+ cells were excluded. This sample was included in a study of shared clonotypes between healthy human individuals. With V trimmed by 7 bases and J by 2 bases, 7 bases remained unmatched. Per the germline V gene, CDR1 is PRHDT and CDR2 is FYEKMQ (reference sequence). This CDR3 has 15 residues. Libraries were prepared by immunoSEQ multiplex PCR; TCRdb keeps only in-frame clonotypes and omits some of them. Here the sample spans millions of clones, roughly 94% being singletons.

The sequence came from a man aged 18 to 29 in good health. The chain recombines TRBV13 with TRBJ2-3; 9 nucleotides match TRBD2. Sequenced input: naive CD8+ T cells sorted from blood. CDR3 DNA sequence: TGTGCCAGCACCGAAAGACTAGCGGCCACAGATACGCAGTATTTT. Its protein product is CASTERLAATDTQYF.